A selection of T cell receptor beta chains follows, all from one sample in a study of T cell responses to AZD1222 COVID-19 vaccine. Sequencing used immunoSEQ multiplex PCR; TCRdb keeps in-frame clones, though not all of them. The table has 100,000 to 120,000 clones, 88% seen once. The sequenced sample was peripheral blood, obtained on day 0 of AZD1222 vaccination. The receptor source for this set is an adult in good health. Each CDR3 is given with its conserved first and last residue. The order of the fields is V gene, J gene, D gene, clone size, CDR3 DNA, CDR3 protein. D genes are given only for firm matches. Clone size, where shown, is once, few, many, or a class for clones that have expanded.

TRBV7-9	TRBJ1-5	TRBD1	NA	TGTGCCAGCAGCTTCGAGGGACAGGGGAATCAGCCCCAGCATTTT	CASSFEGQGNQPQHF
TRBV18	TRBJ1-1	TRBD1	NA	TGTGCCAGCTCACCACGAGAATGGGACAGGGAGAACACTGAAGCTTTCTTT	CASSPREWDRENTEAFF
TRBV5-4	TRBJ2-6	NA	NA	TGTGCCAGCGCCTCGGCTGGGGCCAACGTCCTGACTTTC	CASASAGANVLTF
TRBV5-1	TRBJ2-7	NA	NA	TGCGCCAGCAGCTTGGCCGACAGAAACTACGAGCAGTACTTC	CASSLADRNYEQYF
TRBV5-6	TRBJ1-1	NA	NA	TGTGCCAGCAGCCCGGGACCTGGGGACACTGAAGCTTTCTTT	CASSPGPGDTEAFF
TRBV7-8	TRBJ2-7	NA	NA	TGTGCCAGCAGCGCGTACCGGGCAGGGGTCGAGCAGTACTTC	CASSAYRAGVEQYF
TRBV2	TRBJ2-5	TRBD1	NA	TGTGCCAGCAAGACAGGGGTGGGGGAGACCCAGTACTTC	CASKTGVGETQYF
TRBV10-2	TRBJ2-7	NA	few	TGCGCCAGCCTAGAACGGAGATCCGGAACCTACGAGCAGTACTTC	CASLERRSGTYEQYF
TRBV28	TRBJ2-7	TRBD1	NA	TGTGCCAGCAGTTTCGGGGGTGGACAGGGGGCGGGAGAGCAGTACTTC	CASSFGGGQGAGEQYF
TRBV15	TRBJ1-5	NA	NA	TGTGCCACCGCGCTTAGCAATCAGCCCCAGCATTTT	CATALSNQPQHF
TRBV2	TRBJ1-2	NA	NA	TGTGCCAGCACTTGGGACGGCGACTATGGCTACACCTTC	CASTWDGDYGYTF
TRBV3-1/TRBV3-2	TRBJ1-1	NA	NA	TGTGCCAGCAGCCAGCGACAGAAAAACACTGAAGCTTTCTTT	CASSQRQKNTEAFF
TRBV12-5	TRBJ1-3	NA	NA	TGTGCTAGTGCTGGACCCAGTGGAAACACCATATATTTT	CASAGPSGNTIYF
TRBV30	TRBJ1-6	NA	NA	TGTGCCTGGAGTGTACACGGGGGAGGTCGGTCACCCCTCCACTTT	CAWSVHGGGRSPLHF
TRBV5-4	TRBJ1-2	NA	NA	TGTGCCAGCAGCTTGGCCGGGGAAGCATATGGCTACACCTTC	CASSLAGEAYGYTF
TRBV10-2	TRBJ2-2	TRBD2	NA	TGCGCCAGCAGCCCCGGGAGGGTTGCCGGGGAGCTGTTTTTT	CASSPGRVAGELFF
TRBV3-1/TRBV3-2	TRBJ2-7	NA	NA	TGTGCCAGCAGCCAAGAGACCTCCACGGACGAGCAGTACTTC	CASSQETSTDEQYF